This TCR beta chain was observed in a study of early T cells in non-severe SARS-CoV-2 infection. TCRdb fed the 5' RACE reads into MiXCR, producing one record per CDR3 protein. The sample records fewer than 85,000 distinct CDR3 sequences, roughly a sixth being singletons. V dropped 7 bases and J dropped 9 bases, with 10 bases sitting between them. The germline gives CDR1 SQVTM, CDR2 ANQGSEA. The CDR3 covers 10 residues. The clonotype comes from an adult who was a healthcare worker with PCR-confirmed SARS-CoV-2 infection or an uninfected control (not recorded which). Sequenced sample: whole blood. V usage is TRBV29-1 and J usage is TRBJ2-1; tentatively, D is TRBD2 (5 bases). The CDR3: CSALVLEQFF. In nucleotides, the CDR3 is TGCAGCGCACTAGTTCTTGAGCAGTTCTTC.